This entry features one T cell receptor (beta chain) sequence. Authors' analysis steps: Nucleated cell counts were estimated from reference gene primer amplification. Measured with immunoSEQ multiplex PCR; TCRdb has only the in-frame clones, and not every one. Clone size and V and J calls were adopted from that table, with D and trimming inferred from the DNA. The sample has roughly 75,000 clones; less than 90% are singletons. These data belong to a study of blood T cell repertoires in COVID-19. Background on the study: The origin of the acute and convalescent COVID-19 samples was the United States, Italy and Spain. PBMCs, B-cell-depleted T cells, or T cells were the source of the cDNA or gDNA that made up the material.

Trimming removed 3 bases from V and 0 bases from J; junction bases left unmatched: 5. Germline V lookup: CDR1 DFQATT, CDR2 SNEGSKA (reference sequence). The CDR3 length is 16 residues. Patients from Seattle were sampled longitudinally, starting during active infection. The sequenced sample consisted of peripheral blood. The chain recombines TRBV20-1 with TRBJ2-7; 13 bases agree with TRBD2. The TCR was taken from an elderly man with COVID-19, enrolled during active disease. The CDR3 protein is CSASTSGGGSSYEQYF. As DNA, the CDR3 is TGCAGTGCTAGTACTAGCGGGGGGGGAAGCTCCTACGAGCAGTACTTC.